This T cell receptor (beta chain) is drawn from a study of T cell responses to AZD1222 COVID-19 vaccine. Some clones are missing from TCRdb's copy, which holds only in-frame ones; the method was immunoSEQ multiplex PCR. The repertoire holds about 97,000 clones, more than 70% seen once, with approximately 15% in the top ten. Points from the study as a whole: Among vaccine-associated CD4 TCRs, coverage spanned spike, with dominance at 160-218 and 743-854. There were mostly white British donors and more females than males, and clonal diversity was possibly underestimated. Receipt of two AZD1222 doses was followed by a rise in Spike-specific TCR breadth and depth.

J gave up 0 bases and V 6 bases, and 3 bases lay outside the gene matches. The germline V gene encodes CDR1 MNHEY and CDR2 SVGAGI. The CDR3 is 14 amino acids. Regarding this clone: As yet, its antigen is unknown.

The rearrangement links TRBV6-5 to TRBJ2-7; 9 bases map to TRBD1. The sequence came from an adult in good health. This specimen consisted of peripheral blood, obtained on day 0 of AZD1222 vaccination. The CDR3 DNA is TGTGCCAGCAGCACAGGGGGCAGCTCCTACGAGCAGTACGTC. Protein: CASSTGGSSYEQYV.